The clone carrying this TCR beta chain was recorded only once. Its antigen is as yet unknown. Germline assignment: CDR1 SNHLY and CDR2 FYNNEI. This CDR3 spans 15 amino acids. The V gene end was trimmed by 6 bases and the J gene end by 7 bases; junction bases not matched to a gene: 12. Method: immunoSEQ multiplex PCR; TCRdb's copy keeps in-frame clones and lacks some. The data show approximately 210,000 clones, with about 91% seen just once and over 2.5% held by the top ten. This sample was included in a study of cytomegalovirus exposure and HLA in healthy donors. In the study overall: The same platform as the approximately 670 first-cohort repertoires was used for the 110 or so validation repertoires, a later analysis reported.

Study results and limitations: In a later analysis, first-cohort TCR clusters were found to tend to co-occur in the 100 to 150 validation repertoires. The authors enumerated 150 to 200 TCR beta chains as linked to cytomegalovirus.

This rearrangement joins TRBV2 to TRBJ2-4, with TRBD1 matching over 7 bases. The sequenced sample consisted of PBMCs. The receptor's source is a woman aged 18-35 years in good health and CMV-seronegative. In DNA form, the CDR3 reads TGTGCCAGCAGAGACCCTCAGGGGGTTTGGAACATTCAGTACTTC. It codes for CASRDPQGVWNIQYF.